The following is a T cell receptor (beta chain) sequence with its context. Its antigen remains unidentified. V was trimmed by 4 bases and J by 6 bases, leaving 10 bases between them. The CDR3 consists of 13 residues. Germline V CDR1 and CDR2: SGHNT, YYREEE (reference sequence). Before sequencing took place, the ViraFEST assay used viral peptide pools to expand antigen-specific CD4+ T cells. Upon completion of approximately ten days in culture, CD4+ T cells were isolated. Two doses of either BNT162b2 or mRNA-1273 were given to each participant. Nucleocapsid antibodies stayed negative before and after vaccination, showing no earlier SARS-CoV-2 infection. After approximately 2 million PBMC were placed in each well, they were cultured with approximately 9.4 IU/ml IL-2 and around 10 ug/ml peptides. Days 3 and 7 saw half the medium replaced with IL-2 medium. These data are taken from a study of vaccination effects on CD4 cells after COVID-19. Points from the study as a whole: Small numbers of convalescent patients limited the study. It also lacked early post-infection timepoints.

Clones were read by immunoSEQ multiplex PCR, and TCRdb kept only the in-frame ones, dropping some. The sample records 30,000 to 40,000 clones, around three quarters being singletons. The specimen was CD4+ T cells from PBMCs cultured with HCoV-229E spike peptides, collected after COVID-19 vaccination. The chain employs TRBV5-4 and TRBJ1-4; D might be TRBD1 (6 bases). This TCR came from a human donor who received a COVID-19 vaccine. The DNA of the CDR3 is TGTGCCAGCAGCGAGGGGGTTGATGAAAAACTGTTTTTT. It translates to CASSEGVDEKLFF.